This T cell receptor beta chain was captured by sequencing in a study of human T cells and chemical hapten exposure. Regarding time point: patch test 2, 6 weeks after DPC sensitization. Described treatment: therapeutic diphenylcyclopropenone sensitization with weekly scalp DPC. Study-wide findings and caveats: Those TCRs sitting above 1 in 1000 frequency stayed the same with DPC sensitization.

There are many counts of this clonotype. Its antigen is as yet unknown. TCRdb re-derived calls from the RACE reads in MiXCR, one entry per CDR3 protein. The repertoire has 80,000 to 100,000 distinct CDR3 sequences, 10% of them found once; the top ten carry about 5%. The CDR3 covers 14 residues. V was clipped by 5 bases and J by 0 bases; unmatched bases: 4. Germline V gene data show CDR1 as SGHAT and CDR2 as FQNNGV. This chain links TRBV11-2 with TRBJ2-7; TRBD1 matches 7 bases. The sequencing here drew on whole blood, taken in connection with sensitization to the hapten diphenylcyclopropenone (DPC). The clonotype comes from a woman in her forties or fifties with alopecia areata. Some clones in this sample may be carry-over from other donors' samples. This chain's CDR3 is CASSKDRSSYEQYF. The CDR3 DNA is TGTGCCAGCAGCAAGGACAGGAGCTCCTACGAGCAGTACTTC.